This paragraph covers one T cell receptor (beta chain) sequence. Its antigen is unknown. This sample is part of a study of a mutant IDH1 vaccine in newly diagnosed glioma. Study-wide context: Patients had received radiotherapy, temozolomide, or both previously, most receiving both. Study observations and caveats: Pseudoprogression appears to have had no connection to changes in top peripheral T cell clonotypes.

Time point specified: week 47, end of study. One vaccine dose held 300 ug of mutant IDH1 20-mer peptide and came with topical imiquimod. Each of the donors came in with new WHO grade 3 or 4 astrocytomas that were IDH1-mutant and ATRX-lost. With 7 bases clipped from V and 5 bases from J, the junction kept 10 bases outside the gene matches. CDR1 SGHAT and CDR2 FQNNGV come from the germline V gene. The CDR3 length is 14 residues. TCRdb keeps only in-frame clones here, not all; method: immunoSEQ multiplex PCR. Among about 56,000 clones, about four fifths were seen once, and the ten largest hold 3.2%. This sequence joins TRBV11-2 and TRBJ1-2, with 7 positions matching TRBD1. Sequencing used PBMCs, obtained from a glioma patient whose treatment included an IDH1 peptide vaccine. The origin of this receptor is a woman aged 50 to 60 with glioma. DNA for the CDR3: TGTGCCAGCAACAACCGGGACAGAGGGTATGGCTACACCTTC. This sequence encodes CASNNRDRGYGYTF.